One and the same sample provided the 5 T cell receptor beta chains below, sequenced in a study of blood T cells in healthy people across ages. A second PCR, run for about 7 to 11 cycles, used a sample-barcoded 5' primer plus a J-beta primer mix. TCRdb reanalysed the 5' RACE reads using MiXCR and keeps one entry per CDR3 protein. The top ten clones hold around 3.4% of a sample with 550,000 to 750,000 distinct CDR3 sequences, roughly 20% of them seen once. Material: blood. The receptors shown here come from a man aged 65 to 79 in good health.

The rearrangement joins TRBV20-1 to TRBJ2-1; 15 nucleotides agree with TRBD2. The CDR3 has 15 residues. V was pared by 1 base and J by 9 bases, with 4 bases of the junction left unmatched. The germline V gene encodes CDR1 DFQATT and CDR2 SNEGSKA (reference sequence). The CDR3 DNA is TGCAGTGCTAGAGGGACTAGCGGGAGGGCCGGTGAGCAGTTCTTC. Translating it yields CSARGTSGRAGEQFF.

V gene TRBV6-2 or TRBV6-3 combines with J gene TRBJ2-2; D not resolved. CDR1 and CDR2 from the germline V gene are MNHEY and SVGEGT. Trimming cost V 2 bases and J 5 bases, with 6 bases left between them. CDR3 length: 13 amino acids. The CDR3 here is CASSYVTTGELFF. Written as DNA, the CDR3 is TGTGCCAGCAGTTACGTAACAACCGGGGAGCTGTTTTTT.

This clonotype has just a few counts. J is TRBJ1-4 and V is TRBV12-5; no clear D. Between the trimmed V and J ends, which lost 0 bases and 0 bases, there was a span of 8 bases. The CDR3 extends over 16 amino acids. CDR1 and CDR2 from the germline V gene are LGHNT and FRNRAP. CDR3 amino acids: CASGLVNKATNEKLFF. The CDR3 region has the DNA TGTGCTAGTGGTTTGGTAAACAAGGCAACTAATGAAAAACTGTTTTTT.

The chain has TRBV6-5 and TRBJ2-5; D is uncertain. V shed 6 bases and J shed 5 bases, with 10 bases lying between them. Per germline, CDR1 MNHEY and CDR2 SVGAGI. This CDR3 is built from 12 residues. This CDR3 reads CASSSELETQYF. For the CDR3, the DNA is TGTGCCAGCAGCTCTGAACTGGAGACCCAGTACTTC.

This clonotype came up a few times. The chain joins TRBV12-3 or TRBV12-4 to TRBJ2-7; maybe TRBD2 (5 bases). The length of the CDR3 is 12 residues. Deletions cut 1 base from V and 10 bases from J, with 11 bases between. For the CDR3, the DNA is TGTGCCAGCAGTTTAGAGTATAGCGTCCAGTACTTC. Protein product: CASSLEYSVQYF.